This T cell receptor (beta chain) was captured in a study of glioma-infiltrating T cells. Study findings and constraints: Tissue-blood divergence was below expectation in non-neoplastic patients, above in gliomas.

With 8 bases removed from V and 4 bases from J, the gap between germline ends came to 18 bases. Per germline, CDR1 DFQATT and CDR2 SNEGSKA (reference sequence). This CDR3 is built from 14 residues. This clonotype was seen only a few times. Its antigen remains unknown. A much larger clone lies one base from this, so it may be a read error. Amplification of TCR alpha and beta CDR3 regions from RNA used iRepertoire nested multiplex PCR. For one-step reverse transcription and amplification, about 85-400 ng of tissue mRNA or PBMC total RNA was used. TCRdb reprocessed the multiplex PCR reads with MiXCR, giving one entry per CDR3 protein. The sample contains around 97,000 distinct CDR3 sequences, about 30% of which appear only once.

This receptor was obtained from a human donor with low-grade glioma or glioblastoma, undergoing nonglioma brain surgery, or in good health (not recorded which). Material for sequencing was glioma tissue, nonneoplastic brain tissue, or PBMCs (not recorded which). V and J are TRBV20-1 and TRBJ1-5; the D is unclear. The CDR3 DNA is TGCAGTCCAAACCTACGACACGGGAATCAGCCCCAGCATTTT. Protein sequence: CSPNLRHGNQPQHF.